The rows below give T cell receptor beta chains drawn from one sample of a study of T cells in Graves' hyperthyroidism and ophthalmopathy. TCRdb re-derived calls from the multiplex PCR reads in MiXCR, one entry per CDR3 protein. The sample includes 300,000 to 400,000 distinct CDR3 sequences, under 25% of them seen just once. The source material was blood. The receptors were gathered from a woman aged 45-59 years with Graves' hyperthyroidism. Both conserved end residues are part of each CDR3. Each record gives: D gene, V gene, clone size, J gene, CDR3 protein, CDR3 DNA. D genes are given only for firm matches. Not all rows give a size; the values are once, few, many and, for expanded clones, a class.

D gene: -
V gene: TRBV19
clone size: -
J gene: TRBJ1-4
CDR3 protein: CASSKGDFSNEKLFF
CDR3 DNA: TGTGCCAGCTCCAAGGGGGACTTCTCCAATGAAAAACTGTTTTTT

D gene: -
V gene: TRBV20-1
clone size: few
J gene: TRBJ1-1
CDR3 protein: CSARRGRAGAEAFF
CDR3 DNA: TGCAGTGCTAGACGGGGGCGGGCTGGGGCTGAAGCTTTCTTT

D gene: -
V gene: TRBV2
clone size: many
J gene: TRBJ2-7
CDR3 protein: CASSDMAAASYEQYF
CDR3 DNA: TGTGCCAGCAGTGATATGGCAGCAGCCTCCTACGAGCAGTACTTC

D gene: TRBD2
V gene: TRBV18
clone size: -
J gene: TRBJ2-5
CDR3 protein: CASSPLRGAGETQYF
CDR3 DNA: TGTGCCAGCTCACCATTGCGGGGGGCAGGAGAGACCCAGTACTTC

D gene: -
V gene: TRBV7-9
clone size: many
J gene: TRBJ1-1
CDR3 protein: CASSPNYMNTEAFF
CDR3 DNA: TGTGCCAGCAGCCCAAACTACATGAACACTGAAGCTTTCTTT

D gene: -
V gene: TRBV28
clone size: many
J gene: TRBJ2-5
CDR3 protein: CASSPAFGETQYF
CDR3 DNA: TGTGCCAGCAGTCCAGCCTTCGGTGAGACCCAGTACTTC

D gene: TRBD2
V gene: TRBV20-1
clone size: -
J gene: TRBJ2-7
CDR3 protein: CSVTAGRDSYEQYF
CDR3 DNA: TGCAGTGTTACTGCCGGGAGGGATTCCTACGAGCAGTACTTC

D gene: -
V gene: TRBV20-1
clone size: -
J gene: TRBJ2-1
CDR3 protein: CSATGRAALNEQFF
CDR3 DNA: TGCAGTGCCACCGGGCGGGCCGCCCTCAATGAGCAGTTCTTC

D gene: -
V gene: TRBV19
clone size: many
J gene: TRBJ2-4
CDR3 protein: CASSIRGDPNIQYF
CDR3 DNA: TGTGCCAGTAGTATACGGGGAGACCCAAACATTCAGTACTTC

D gene: -
V gene: TRBV19
clone size: -
J gene: TRBJ2-1
CDR3 protein: CASSIRESSYNEQFF
CDR3 DNA: TGTGCCAGTAGTATTCGGGAAAGCTCCTACAATGAGCAGTTCTTC

D gene: -
V gene: TRBV28
clone size: -
J gene: TRBJ2-1
CDR3 protein: CAIQRLSYNEQFF
CDR3 DNA: TGTGCCATCCAGAGGCTTTCCTACAATGAGCAGTTCTTC

D gene: -
V gene: TRBV6-1
clone size: few
J gene: TRBJ1-2
CDR3 protein: CASSEVSYTF
CDR3 DNA: TGTGCCAGCTCGGAAGTTAGCTACACCTTC

D gene: -
V gene: TRBV20-1
clone size: -
J gene: TRBJ2-5
CDR3 protein: CSARDWASKETQYF
CDR3 DNA: TGCAGTGCTAGAGACTGGGCTAGCAAAGAGACCCAGTACTTC

D gene: -
V gene: TRBV19
clone size: -
J gene: TRBJ2-7
CDR3 protein: CASRSYADEQYF
CDR3 DNA: TGTGCCAGTAGGTCTTACGCCGACGAGCAGTACTTC

D gene: -
V gene: TRBV3-1
clone size: -
J gene: TRBJ1-6
CDR3 protein: CASSLGPPQPLHF
CDR3 DNA: TGTGCCAGCAGCCTCGGACCGCCGCAGCCCCTCCACTTT

D gene: TRBD1
V gene: TRBV3-1
clone size: many
J gene: TRBJ2-7
CDR3 protein: CASSQGRGRDEQYF
CDR3 DNA: TGTGCCAGCAGCCAAGGCAGGGGGCGGGACGAGCAGTACTTC

D gene: -
V gene: TRBV6-1
clone size: few
J gene: TRBJ2-1
CDR3 protein: CASSEAWNEQFF
CDR3 DNA: TGTGCCAGCAGTGAAGCATGGAATGAGCAGTTCTTC

D gene: TRBD1
V gene: TRBV20-1
clone size: few
J gene: TRBJ1-2
CDR3 protein: CSATTGVANYGYTF
CDR3 DNA: TGCAGTGCCACAACAGGGGTTGCTAACTATGGCTACACCTTC

D gene: -
V gene: TRBV11-3
clone size: -
J gene: TRBJ2-5
CDR3 protein: CASSQNPGETQYF
CDR3 DNA: TGTGCCAGCAGCCAGAACCCAGGCGAGACCCAGTACTTC

D gene: TRBD1
V gene: TRBV5-5
clone size: -
J gene: TRBJ1-5
CDR3 protein: CASSLRPGQGHNQPQHF
CDR3 DNA: TGTGCCAGCAGCTTACGACCTGGACAGGGACACAATCAGCCCCAGCATTTT

D gene: TRBD2
V gene: TRBV20-1
clone size: -
J gene: TRBJ2-3
CDR3 protein: CSARDLGLADTDTQYF
CDR3 DNA: TGCAGTGCTAGAGATTTGGGACTAGCGGACACAGATACGCAGTATTTT

D gene: -
V gene: TRBV15
clone size: few
J gene: TRBJ2-3
CDR3 protein: CATSRDRRTDTQYF
CDR3 DNA: TGTGCCACCAGCAGAGATCGACGGACAGATACGCAGTATTTT

D gene: -
V gene: TRBV6-1
clone size: many
J gene: TRBJ2-7
CDR3 protein: CASSPSGSSYEQYF
CDR3 DNA: TGTGCCAGCAGCCCGTCCGGCAGCTCCTACGAGCAGTACTTC

D gene: TRBD1
V gene: TRBV2
clone size: -
J gene: TRBJ2-1
CDR3 protein: CASSPQGARNEQFF
CDR3 DNA: TGTGCCAGCAGCCCACAGGGGGCGAGAAATGAGCAGTTCTTC

D gene: TRBD1
V gene: TRBV2
clone size: many
J gene: TRBJ2-3
CDR3 protein: CASSEFGQGAITDTQYF
CDR3 DNA: TGTGCCAGCAGTGAATTCGGACAGGGGGCTATCACAGATACGCAGTATTTT

D gene: TRBD2
V gene: TRBV20-1
clone size: many
J gene: TRBJ2-5
CDR3 protein: CSARKTSGIVEETQYF
CDR3 DNA: TGCAGTGCCCGGAAGACTAGCGGGATTGTCGAAGAGACCCAGTACTTC

D gene: -
V gene: TRBV7-9
clone size: few
J gene: TRBJ2-3
CDR3 protein: CASSLGGLTSSTDTQYF
CDR3 DNA: TGTGCCAGCAGCTTGGGGGGGCTCACATCCAGCACAGATACGCAGTATTTT

D gene: TRBD1
V gene: TRBV6-2/TRBV6-3
clone size: many
J gene: TRBJ1-1
CDR3 protein: CASTKTGKTEAFF
CDR3 DNA: TGTGCCAGCACCAAGACAGGGAAGACTGAAGCTTTCTTT

D gene: -
V gene: TRBV2
clone size: -
J gene: TRBJ2-2
CDR3 protein: CASSQDRELFF
CDR3 DNA: TGCGCCAGCAGCCAAGATAGGGAGCTGTTTTTT

D gene: TRBD2
V gene: TRBV3-1
clone size: -
J gene: TRBJ2-1
CDR3 protein: CASSQGLAYNEQFF
CDR3 DNA: TGTGCCAGCAGCCAAGGACTAGCTTACAATGAGCAGTTCTTC

D gene: TRBD2
V gene: TRBV5-1
clone size: many
J gene: TRBJ2-5
CDR3 protein: CASSLTGGFETQYF
CDR3 DNA: TGCGCCAGCAGCTTGACGGGGGGTTTTGAGACCCAGTACTTC

D gene: -
V gene: TRBV25-1
clone size: few
J gene: TRBJ2-2
CDR3 protein: CASSPTWGPANTGELFF
CDR3 DNA: TGTGCCAGCAGCCCAACCTGGGGGCCCGCGAACACCGGGGAGCTGTTTTTT

D gene: TRBD2
V gene: TRBV7-2
clone size: -
J gene: TRBJ2-5
CDR3 protein: CASSPRLRGRIQETQYF
CDR3 DNA: TGTGCCAGCAGCCCAAGGTTGCGGGGGAGGATACAAGAGACCCAGTACTTC

D gene: -
V gene: TRBV14
clone size: -
J gene: TRBJ2-1
CDR3 protein: CASSQWRSSYNEQFF
CDR3 DNA: TGTGCCAGCAGCCAGTGGCGGAGCTCCTACAATGAGCAGTTCTTC

D gene: -
V gene: TRBV7-3
clone size: -
J gene: TRBJ2-5
CDR3 protein: CASSSGHQGETQYF
CDR3 DNA: TGTGCCAGCAGCTCGGGACATCAGGGGGAGACCCAGTACTTC

D gene: -
V gene: TRBV6-2/TRBV6-3
clone size: few
J gene: TRBJ1-3
CDR3 protein: CASRGTAGNTIYF
CDR3 DNA: TGTGCCAGCAGGGGGACCGCTGGAAACACCATATATTTT

D gene: -
V gene: TRBV9
clone size: many
J gene: TRBJ2-4
CDR3 protein: CASSVNPTTTAKNIQYF
CDR3 DNA: TGTGCCAGCAGCGTAAACCCTACGACAACAGCCAAAAACATTCAGTACTTC

D gene: -
V gene: TRBV7-3
clone size: few
J gene: TRBJ2-1
CDR3 protein: CASSPLDSTSEQFF
CDR3 DNA: TGTGCCAGCAGCCCCCTGGACAGTACAAGTGAGCAGTTCTTC

D gene: -
V gene: TRBV7-8
clone size: few
J gene: TRBJ2-4
CDR3 protein: CASSPRVPGEDIQYF
CDR3 DNA: TGTGCCAGCAGCCCCCGAGTGCCTGGGGAGGACATTCAGTACTTC

D gene: -
V gene: TRBV5-1
clone size: -
J gene: TRBJ1-2
CDR3 protein: CAGKPDSDYGYTF
CDR3 DNA: TGCGCCGGTAAACCCGACAGCGACTATGGCTACACCTTC

D gene: -
V gene: TRBV4-3
clone size: few
J gene: TRBJ2-4
CDR3 protein: CASSQVAETKNIQYF
CDR3 DNA: TGCGCCAGCAGCCAAGTGGCTGAAACCAAAAACATTCAGTACTTC

D gene: TRBD1
V gene: TRBV29-1
clone size: few
J gene: TRBJ1-2
CDR3 protein: CSVPFGQEGYTF
CDR3 DNA: TGCAGCGTCCCCTTTGGACAGGAGGGCTACACCTTC

D gene: -
V gene: TRBV5-5
clone size: -
J gene: TRBJ2-3
CDR3 protein: CASSLMGGTDTQYF
CDR3 DNA: TGTGCCAGCAGCTTGATGGGGGGCACAGATACGCAGTATTTT

D gene: TRBD1
V gene: TRBV25-1
clone size: -
J gene: TRBJ2-7
CDR3 protein: CASSLWTGTYEQYF
CDR3 DNA: TGTGCCAGCAGTCTATGGACAGGAACCTACGAGCAGTACTTC

D gene: TRBD1
V gene: TRBV4-2
clone size: many
J gene: TRBJ2-1
CDR3 protein: CASSKDRGRNEQFF
CDR3 DNA: TGTGCCAGCAGCAAGGACAGGGGGCGCAATGAGCAGTTCTTC

D gene: -
V gene: TRBV6-1
clone size: -
J gene: TRBJ1-4
CDR3 protein: CASSDYSGDREKLFF
CDR3 DNA: TGTGCCAGCAGTGACTACAGTGGGGACCGCGAAAAACTGTTTTTT

D gene: TRBD1
V gene: TRBV20-1
clone size: -
J gene: TRBJ1-6
CDR3 protein: CSAHPETGKGSPLHF
CDR3 DNA: TGCAGTGCCCACCCCGAGACAGGGAAAGGGTCACCCCTCCACTTT

D gene: TRBD2
V gene: TRBV11-2
clone size: few
J gene: TRBJ2-1
CDR3 protein: CASSLGLNSEQFF
CDR3 DNA: TGTGCCAGCAGCTTGGGACTAAACTCAGAGCAGTTCTTC

D gene: -
V gene: TRBV18
clone size: many
J gene: TRBJ2-3
CDR3 protein: CASSRDTTDTQYF
CDR3 DNA: TGTGCCAGCTCACGCGACACCACAGATACGCAGTATTTT

D gene: -
V gene: TRBV7-3
clone size: -
J gene: TRBJ1-1
CDR3 protein: CASSLTSGAPEAFF
CDR3 DNA: TGTGCCAGCAGCTTAACGTCGGGGGCTCCTGAAGCTTTCTTT

D gene: -
V gene: TRBV7-9
clone size: many
J gene: TRBJ2-3
CDR3 protein: CASSVFRGSTDTQYF
CDR3 DNA: TGTGCCAGCAGCGTGTTCCGGGGTAGCACAGATACGCAGTATTTT

D gene: TRBD1
V gene: TRBV6-1
clone size: many
J gene: TRBJ2-7
CDR3 protein: CASSTGQALSYEQYF
CDR3 DNA: TGTGCCAGCAGCACGGGACAGGCCCTCTCCTACGAGCAGTACTTC

D gene: TRBD1
V gene: TRBV12-3/TRBV12-4
clone size: -
J gene: TRBJ2-7
CDR3 protein: CASSLNRGSDEQYF
CDR3 DNA: TGTGCCAGCAGTTTAAACAGGGGGTCGGACGAGCAGTACTTC

D gene: TRBD2
V gene: TRBV11-2
clone size: many
J gene: TRBJ2-4
CDR3 protein: CASSALAGGPKNIQYF
CDR3 DNA: TGTGCCAGCAGCGCACTAGCGGGGGGGCCCAAAAACATTCAGTACTTC

D gene: TRBD1
V gene: TRBV28
clone size: many
J gene: TRBJ1-2
CDR3 protein: CASSPGDRDVTGADGYTF
CDR3 DNA: TGTGCCAGCAGCCCCGGGGACAGGGATGTTACAGGTGCGGATGGCTACACCTTC

D gene: TRBD1
V gene: TRBV20-1
clone size: -
J gene: TRBJ1-6
CDR3 protein: CSAYRGGSYNSPLHF
CDR3 DNA: TGCAGTGCTTACAGGGGCGGCTCCTATAATTCACCCCTCCACTTT

D gene: -
V gene: TRBV19
clone size: -
J gene: TRBJ2-7
CDR3 protein: CASSMRVTGTYEQYF
CDR3 DNA: TGTGCCAGTAGTATGCGGGTCACAGGAACCTACGAGCAGTACTTC

D gene: TRBD2
V gene: TRBV19
clone size: few
J gene: TRBJ2-2
CDR3 protein: CASSIDPAGAANTGELFF
CDR3 DNA: TGTGCCAGTAGTATAGACCCAGCGGGGGCTGCGAACACCGGGGAGCTGTTTTTT

D gene: TRBD1
V gene: TRBV4-1
clone size: -
J gene: TRBJ2-1
CDR3 protein: CASSQWSLPGQGAWEQFF
CDR3 DNA: TGCGCCAGCAGCCAATGGTCTTTACCGGGACAGGGGGCCTGGGAGCAGTTCTTC